These T cell receptor beta chains were read from a single sample in a study of neoadjuvant nivolumab and ipilimumab in lung cancer. Profiled with immunoSEQ multiplex PCR; TCRdb holds only in-frame clones, not every one. This sample yields around 30,000 clones, of which approximately 84% are seen a single time; roughly 6% belongs to the top ten. Source: peripheral blood, taken before neoadjuvant nivolumab, alone or with ipilimumab. The origin of the receptors is an adult with non-small cell lung cancer. CDR3s include the opening cysteine and the closing phenylalanine or tryptophan. The D gene is left open where the match is weak. Only part of the rows carry a size: once, few, many, or a class if the clone is expanded.

j_gene | v_gene | d_gene | abundance | CDR3nt | CDR3aa
TRBJ1-2 | TRBV11-2 | - | few | TGTGCCAGCAGCTTAAACGTCAAATGGAACTATGGCTACACCTTC | CASSLNVKWNYGYTF
TRBJ2-7 | TRBV10-2 | TRBD2 | - | TGCGCCAGCTCTAGCGGGGGCTCCAACTACGAGCAGTACTTC | CASSSGGSNYEQYF
TRBJ1-1 | TRBV12-5 | TRBD1 | once | TGTGCTAGTGGTTTAGGGCAGGGGGACACTGAAGCTTTCTTT | CASGLGQGDTEAFF
TRBJ1-2 | TRBV21-1 | - | - | TGTGCCAGCAGCTCTCGGGACGGTAAAGTTTTCTATGGCTACACCTTC | CASSSRDGKVFYGYTF
TRBJ1-4 | TRBV4-3 | - | - | TGCGCCAGCAGCCAAGGGGCGGGAAGGGAAAAACTGTTTTTT | CASSQGAGREKLFF
TRBJ1-1 | TRBV6-1 | TRBD1 | - | TGTGCCAGCAGTGAAGCGCTTCGGGGACAGGGGGCGAACACTGAAGCTTTCTTT | CASSEALRGQGANTEAFF
TRBJ2-1 | TRBV9 | TRBD2 | - | TGTGCCAGCAGCGTAGGGGCTAGCGGGGGGGCCCCTCGGCAGTTCTTC | CASSVGASGGAPRQFF
TRBJ2-1 | TRBV5-4 | TRBD2 | - | TGTGCCAGCAGCTTGGGTAGCGGGGGGGCGAAGAATGAGCAGTTCTTC | CASSLGSGGAKNEQFF
TRBJ1-1 | TRBV5-1 | - | - | TGCGCCAGCAGCTGGACATCTCTGAACACTGAAGCTTTCTTT | CASSWTSLNTEAFF
TRBJ1-5 | TRBV6-5 | - | - | TGTGCCAGCAGTTACTCGCCAGGGTTCAATCAGCCCCAGCATTTT | CASSYSPGFNQPQHF
TRBJ2-7 | TRBV29-1 | TRBD2 | - | TGCAGCGTTGAACGGGGGGGCTCCTACGAGCAGTACTTC | CSVERGGSYEQYF
TRBJ2-7 | TRBV7-2 | - | - | TGTGCCAGCAGCCCCCGCAGGTCCTCCTACGAGCAGTACTTC | CASSPRRSSYEQYF
TRBJ2-1 | TRBV5-1 | - | - | TGCGCCAGCAGCTTGGCGGGGGCCTACGTTGAGCAGTTCTTC | CASSLAGAYVEQFF
TRBJ2-4 | TRBV7-9 | TRBD1 | - | TGTGCCAGCAGCTTAGTCCCGACAGGGAACATTCAGTACTTC | CASSLVPTGNIQYF
TRBJ1-6 | TRBV7-8 | - | - | TGTGCCAGCAGCTTCACGGACTGGAAATCACCCCTCCACTTT | CASSFTDWKSPLHF
TRBJ1-1 | TRBV7-6 | - | - | TGTGCCAGCAGCTCTACGGTGGCCGGGAACACTGAAGCTTTCTTT | CASSSTVAGNTEAFF
TRBJ1-6 | TRBV11-3 | - | - | TGTGCCAGCAGACATGGAGGTACAGGGTCGGAGAATTCACCCCTCCACTTT | CASRHGGTGSENSPLHF
TRBJ1-6 | TRBV7-8 | - | - | TGTGCCAGCAGCCCCCTCGCTACGGTACGAAATTCACCCCTCCACTTT | CASSPLATVRNSPLHF
TRBJ1-6 | TRBV6-5 | TRBD1 | once | TGTGCCAGCAAAGGGTCGACAGGGTTGAATTCACCCCTCCACTTT | CASKGSTGLNSPLHF
TRBJ1-1 | TRBV11-2 | TRBD1 | - | TGTGCCAGCAGCTGGACAGGGGGCACGCACACTGAAGCTTTCTTT | CASSWTGGTHTEAFF